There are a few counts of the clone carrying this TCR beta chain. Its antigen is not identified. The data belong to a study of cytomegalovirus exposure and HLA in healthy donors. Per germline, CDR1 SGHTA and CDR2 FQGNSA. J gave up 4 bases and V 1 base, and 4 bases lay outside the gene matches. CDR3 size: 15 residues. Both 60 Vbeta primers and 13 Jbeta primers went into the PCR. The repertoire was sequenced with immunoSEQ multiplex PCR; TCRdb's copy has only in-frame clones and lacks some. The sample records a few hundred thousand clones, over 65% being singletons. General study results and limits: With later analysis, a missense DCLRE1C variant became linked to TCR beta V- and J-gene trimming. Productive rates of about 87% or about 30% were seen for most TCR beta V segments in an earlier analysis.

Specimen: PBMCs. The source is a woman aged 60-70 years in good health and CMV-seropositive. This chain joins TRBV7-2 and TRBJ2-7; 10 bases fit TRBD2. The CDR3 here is CASSLGAGGQYEQYF. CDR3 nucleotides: TGTGCCAGCAGCTTAGGAGCGGGGGGGCAGTACGAGCAGTACTTC.